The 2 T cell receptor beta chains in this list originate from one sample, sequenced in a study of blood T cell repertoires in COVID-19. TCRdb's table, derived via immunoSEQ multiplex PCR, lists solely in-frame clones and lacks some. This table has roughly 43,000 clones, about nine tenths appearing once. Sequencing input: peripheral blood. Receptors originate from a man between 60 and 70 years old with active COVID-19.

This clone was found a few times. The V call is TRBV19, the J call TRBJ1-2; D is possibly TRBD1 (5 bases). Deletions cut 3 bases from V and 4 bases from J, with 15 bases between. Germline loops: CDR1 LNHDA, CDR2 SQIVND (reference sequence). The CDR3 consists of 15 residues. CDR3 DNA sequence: TGTGCCAGTAGTATGACAGCGGAGGGGACCTATGGCTACACCTTC. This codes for CASSMTAEGTYGYTF. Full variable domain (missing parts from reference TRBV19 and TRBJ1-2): DGGITQSPKYLFRKEGQNVTLSCEQNLNHDAMYWYRQDPGQGLRLIYYSQIVNDFQKGDIAEGYSVSREKKESFPLTVTSAQKNPTAFYLCASSMTAEGTYGYTFGSGTRLTVV.

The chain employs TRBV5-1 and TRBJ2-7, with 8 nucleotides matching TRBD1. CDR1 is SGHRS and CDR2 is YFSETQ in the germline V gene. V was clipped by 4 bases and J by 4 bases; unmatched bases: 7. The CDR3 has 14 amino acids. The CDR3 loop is CASSNTGGLYEQYF. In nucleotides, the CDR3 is TGCGCCAGCAGCAATACAGGGGGTCTGTACGAGCAGTACTTC. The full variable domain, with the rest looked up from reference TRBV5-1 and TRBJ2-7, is KAGVTQTPRYLIKTRGQQVTLSCSPISGHRSVSWYQQTPGQGLQFLFEYFSETQRNKGNFPGRFSGRQFSNSRSEMNVSTLELGDSALYLCASSNTGGLYEQYFGPGTRLTVT.